The clone carrying this T cell receptor beta chain was observed once. As processed by the authors: Reference gene primer amplification gave estimated nucleated cell counts. TCRdb's table, derived via immunoSEQ multiplex PCR, lists solely in-frame clones and lacks some. V, J and clone size are those of that table, while D and trimming were read from the DNA. The sample comprises roughly 130,000 clones, approximately 88% of which are singletons, and around an eighth rests with the top ten. The data are from a study of blood T cell repertoires in COVID-19. The overall study: Samples taken during acute and convalescent COVID-19 were collected in the United States, Italy and Spain.

Germline CDR1 is SEHNR and CDR2 is FQNEAQ (reference sequence). V lost 1 base and J 6 bases, leaving 4 bases between the germline ends. The CDR3 has 12 amino acids. This chain joins TRBV7-9 and TRBJ1-3; no definite D call. Source material: peripheral blood. This sequence originates from a woman aged 25 to 45 who had recovered from COVID-19. The CDR3 sequence: CASSLVENTIYF. The CDR3 bases are TGTGCCAGCAGCTTAGTAGAAAACACCATATATTTT.